The subject of this entry is one TCR beta chain. Its antigen is unknown. The germline V gene has CDR1 SGHTA and CDR2 FQGTGA. Between the trimmed V and J ends, which lost 7 bases and 0 bases, there was a span of 17 bases. The CDR3 totals 16 residues. The method was immunoSEQ multiplex PCR; TCRdb's version includes in-frame clones alone and lacks a portion of them. The repertoire holds 150,000 to 160,000 clones, with roughly 90% as singletons. The source of the sample is a study of T cell responses to AZD1222 COVID-19 vaccine. Study at large: Recipients boosted at about 4 weeks or about 12 weeks are pooled.

Study observations and caveats: Reports indicate that nearly half of spike-specific TCRs are directed at unmutated variant regions.

Material: peripheral blood, obtained on day 0 of AZD1222 vaccination. This chain uses TRBV7-3 with TRBJ2-3; D might be TRBD1 or TRBD2, each matching 5 bases. This clonotype was sampled from an adult in good health. CDR3 bases: TGTGCCAGCAACCCCTCTGCAGGGAGTAGCACAGATACGCAGTATTTT. Its translation: CASNPSAGSSTDTQYF.